This T cell receptor beta chain is drawn from a study of blood T cell repertoires in COVID-19. Enrolled through a virtual design, the participants were between about 18 and 100 years of age and came from approximately 25 US areas. Categorization into cohorts depended on clinical history that participants reported. Within the 2 weeks before study entry, each person in the exposed group met a COVID-19 case. The CDR3 contains 17 residues. V dropped 4 bases and J dropped 4 bases, with 22 bases sitting between them. Germline assignment: CDR1 LGHDT and CDR2 YNNKEL (reference sequence). Original processing notes: Amplified reference gene primers provided the basis for estimating nucleated cell counts. Sequencing was performed with immunoSEQ multiplex PCR; in TCRdb, only in-frame clones are kept and a portion is missing. V and J calls and clone size follow that table, whereas D and trimming were derived from the DNA. Counted here are 200,000 to 250,000 clones, roughly 80% occurring once; the ten biggest clones make up around 4.6%.

This TCR was recovered from a woman aged 45 to 65 who had been exposed to COVID-19. The chain is built from TRBV3-1 (or the pseudogene TRBV3-2) and TRBJ1-1, with a tentative D call TRBD1 (6 bases). The sequenced sample consisted of PBMCs or T cells enriched from blood (not recorded which). CDR3 in DNA: TGTGCCAGCAGCCGTAGTTCCCTAACAGGGAAGAGCACTGAAGCTTTCTTT. It codes for CASSRSSLTGKSTEAFF.